This paragraph covers one TCR beta chain sequence. Antigen specificity is unknown. The sample belongs to a study of identical twins. Points from the study as a whole: Twin pairs' shared out-of-frame alpha sequences were enriched in low generation probability. There were fewer insertions in abundant cord blood beta clonotypes, but memory repertoires showed no such pattern.

One entry per CDR3 protein, called by TCRdb with MiXCR from the 5' RACE reads. This sample has approximately 250,000 distinct CDR3 sequences, with 5.5% to 7.5% found just once. Germline loops: CDR1 SGHDN, CDR2 FVKESK. Losses at the gene ends were 3 bases for V and 4 bases for J; bases not matched to a gene: 7. CDR3 length equals 15 residues. The same specimen was also included in a second study, on T cells expressing NK-cell markers. That source notes: One of the eight sequenced donors was seronegative, whereas the other seven were HCMV-seropositive.

Sample: CD8+ T cells sorted from blood. The source of this sequence is a woman younger than 35 in good health. V and J are TRBV14 and TRBJ2-7, with 9 bases fitting TRBD2. The CDR3 DNA reads as TGTGCCAGCAGCCATATCATAGCGGGAGTGTACGAGCAGTACTTC. Translating gives CASSHIIAGVYEQYF.